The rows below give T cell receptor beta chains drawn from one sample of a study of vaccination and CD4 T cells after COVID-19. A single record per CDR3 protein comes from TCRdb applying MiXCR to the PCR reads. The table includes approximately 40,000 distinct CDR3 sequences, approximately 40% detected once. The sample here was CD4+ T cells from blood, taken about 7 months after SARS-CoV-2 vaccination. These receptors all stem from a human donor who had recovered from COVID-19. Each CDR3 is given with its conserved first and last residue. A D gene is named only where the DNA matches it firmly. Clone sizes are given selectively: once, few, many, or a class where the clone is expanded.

CDR3aa: CASSYTMDRGLGEQYF; CDR3nt: TGCGCCAGCAGTTACACCATGGACAGGGGGCTTGGCGAGCAGTACTTC; abundance: few; j_gene: TRBJ2-7; v_gene: TRBV10-1; d_gene: TRBD1
CDR3aa: CASSLPPNTGELFF; CDR3nt: TGTGCCAGCAGTTTACCACCGAACACCGGGGAGCTGTTTTTT; abundance: few; j_gene: TRBJ2-2; v_gene: TRBV12-3/TRBV12-4; d_gene: NA
CDR3aa: CASRTLAGVRDTQYF; CDR3nt: TGTGCCAGCAGGACTCTAGCGGGAGTTCGGGATACGCAGTATTTT; abundance: few; j_gene: TRBJ2-3; v_gene: TRBV6-1; d_gene: TRBD2
CDR3aa: CASSYSSRLMNTEAFF; CDR3nt: TGTGCCAGCAGTTACTCGTCTCGGCTCATGAACACTGAAGCTTTCTTT; abundance: NA; j_gene: TRBJ1-1; v_gene: TRBV6-2/TRBV6-3; d_gene: NA
CDR3aa: CASSIGAGADTQYF; CDR3nt: TGTGCCAGTAGTATCGGAGCGGGAGCAGATACGCAGTATTTT; abundance: NA; j_gene: TRBJ2-3; v_gene: TRBV19; d_gene: TRBD2
CDR3aa: CASSLFLQGVNTEAFF; CDR3nt: TGTGCCAGCAGTTTATTCCTCCAGGGCGTGAACACTGAAGCTTTCTTT; abundance: few; j_gene: TRBJ1-1; v_gene: TRBV27; d_gene: NA
CDR3aa: CASRRVGVSAQETQYF; CDR3nt: TGTGCCAGCAGGAGGGTTGGGGTTTCGGCACAAGAGACCCAGTACTTC; abundance: NA; j_gene: TRBJ2-5; v_gene: TRBV27; d_gene: NA
CDR3aa: CVSSYSPGGSYEQYF; CDR3nt: TGTGTCAGCAGTTATTCTCCAGGTGGATCCTACGAGCAGTACTTC; abundance: NA; j_gene: TRBJ2-7; v_gene: TRBV6-5; d_gene: NA
CDR3aa: CSASFLDVPEAFF; CDR3nt: TGCAGTGCTAGTTTTTTGGACGTCCCTGAAGCTTTCTTT; abundance: few; j_gene: TRBJ1-1; v_gene: TRBV20-1; d_gene: NA
CDR3aa: CATSDGQRDTGELFF; CDR3nt: TGTGCCACCAGTGATGGCCAGAGAGACACCGGGGAGCTGTTTTTT; abundance: NA; j_gene: TRBJ2-2; v_gene: TRBV24-1; d_gene: NA
CDR3aa: CASSQGTGYNIQYF; CDR3nt: TGTGCCAGCAGTCAGGGGACAGGGTACAACATTCAGTACTTC; abundance: NA; j_gene: TRBJ2-4; v_gene: TRBV12-3/TRBV12-4; d_gene: TRBD1
CDR3aa: CSVEGLVYEQFF; CDR3nt: TGCAGTGTTGAGGGGCTGGTTTATGAGCAGTTCTTC; abundance: NA; j_gene: TRBJ2-1; v_gene: TRBV20-1; d_gene: NA
CDR3aa: CASRQGPFGEAFF; CDR3nt: TGTGCCAGCCGACAGGGTCCCTTCGGGGAAGCTTTCTTT; abundance: NA; j_gene: TRBJ1-1; v_gene: TRBV12-3/TRBV12-4; d_gene: TRBD1
CDR3aa: CASSGGREKLFF; CDR3nt: TGTGCCAGCAGTGGGGGGAGAGAAAAACTGTTTTTT; abundance: NA; j_gene: TRBJ1-4; v_gene: TRBV6-1; d_gene: NA